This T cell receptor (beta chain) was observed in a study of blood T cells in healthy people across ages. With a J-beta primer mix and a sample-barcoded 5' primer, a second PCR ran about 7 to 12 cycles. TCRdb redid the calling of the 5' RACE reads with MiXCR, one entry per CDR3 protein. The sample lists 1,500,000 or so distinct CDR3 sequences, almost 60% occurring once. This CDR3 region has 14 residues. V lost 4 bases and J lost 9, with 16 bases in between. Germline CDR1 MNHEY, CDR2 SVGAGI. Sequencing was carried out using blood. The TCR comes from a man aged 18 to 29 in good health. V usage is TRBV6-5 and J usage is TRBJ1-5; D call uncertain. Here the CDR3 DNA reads TGTGCCAGCAGTTTAGCGGCAGAACACGGGCCCCAGCATTTT. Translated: CASSLAAEHGPQHF.